Described below is a single T cell receptor beta chain sequence and its context. The data originate from a study of blood T cell repertoires in COVID-19. At the level of the study: Both acute and convalescent COVID-19 samples were obtained from the United States, Italy and Spain. Nucleic acid was either cDNA or gDNA, and it came from T cells, B-cell-depleted T cells, or PBMCs.

The data were produced by immunoSEQ multiplex PCR, yet TCRdb's version contains in-frame clones alone and is incomplete. The repertoire has fewer than 120,000 clones, around 90% of them found once; the top ten carry approximately 3.4%. Specimen: peripheral blood. This TCR was recovered from a woman in her forties or fifties with acute or convalescent COVID-19.

CDR3 coding DNA: TGTGCCAGCACTAGGGGACAGTTGATGGGAGAGACCCAGTACTTC. It encodes CASTRGQLMGETQYF. This chain joins TRBV2 and TRBJ2-5, with TRBD1 identical over 7 bases. The CDR3 is made up of 15 amino acids. Trimming took 7 bases from V and 4 from J; bases not matched to a gene: 12. The germline V gene has CDR1 SNHLY and CDR2 FYNNEI.